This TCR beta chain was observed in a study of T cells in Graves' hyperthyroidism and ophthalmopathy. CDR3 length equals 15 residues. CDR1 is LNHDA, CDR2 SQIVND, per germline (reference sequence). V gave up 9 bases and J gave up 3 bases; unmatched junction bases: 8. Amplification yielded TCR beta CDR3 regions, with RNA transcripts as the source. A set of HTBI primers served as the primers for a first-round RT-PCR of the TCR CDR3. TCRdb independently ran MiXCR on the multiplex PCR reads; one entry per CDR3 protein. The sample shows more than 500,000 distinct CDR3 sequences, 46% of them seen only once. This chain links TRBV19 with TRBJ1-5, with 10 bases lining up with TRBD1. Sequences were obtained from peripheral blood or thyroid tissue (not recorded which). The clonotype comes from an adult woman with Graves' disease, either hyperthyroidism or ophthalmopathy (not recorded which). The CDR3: CASRDRGSNNQPQHF. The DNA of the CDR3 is TGTGCCAGCAGGGACAGGGGTTCGAACAATCAGCCCCAGCATTTT.